Included here is one T cell receptor beta chain sequence, with context. The antigen it recognizes is unknown. Within one base of it there is no much larger clone, and no base qualities were kept. The meaning of the sample's time point label: baseline before first vaccination. The vaccinee samples were drawn from two UK trials, COV001 and COV002, one of which was a single-blind randomized controlled phase 2/3 trial testing AZD1222 (ChAdOx1 nCoV-19) in healthy adults. For TCRbeta chain sequencing, PBMC samples were collected from trial participants at day 0 and at day 28 after the second dose. The CDR3 regions of human TCRbeta chains were subjected to immunosequencing. On the study's bioinformatics: TCRs in the repertoires were compared against a reference library of SARS-CoV-2-specific TCRs that had been generated with the MIRA antigen-specificity platform. Breadth was defined as the fraction of unique TCRs that were SARS-CoV-2-associated. Depth was defined as the fraction of total T cells that were SARS-CoV-2-associated. Using the MIRA data, every spike-specific TCR was mapped to the spike region that the TCR reacted to and assigned to either a CD4 or a CD8 class. Log10-transformed breadth and depth values were compared by one-way ANOVA with Sidak's multiple comparisons tests. The table was pulled from immuneACCESS by TCRdb, which kept in-frame rearrangements only. Such tables lose some clones; where checked, under half of the loss comes from unresolved V genes, and the rest has no known cause. V, J and clone size are taken as reported in that table, and D and trimming were inferred from the DNA itself. The sample has 63,000 or so clones on record, over 75% of them singletons. Around 20% of the sample is held by the ten biggest clonotypes.

The sample originates from a study of T cell responses to AZD1222 COVID-19 vaccine (dated by TCRdb to the early 2020s). With regard to the full study: AZD1222 recipients with second doses at about 4 weeks or about 12 weeks were pooled, because spike-specific TCR depth and breadth did not differ between schedules. Trial participants were enrolled by age into 18-55, 56-69 and 70-plus year subgroups, with about 150, 27 and 61 TCR-sequenced participants respectively. A total of under 250 trial participants underwent TCR sequencing, of whom roughly 210 had received two doses of AZD1222 and about 25 had received two doses of the MenACWY control vaccine. Results and caveats for the whole study, not just this receptor: Conclusions about previously exposed vaccinees are limited, since just six AZD1222 recipients were seropositive for SARS-CoV-2 at baseline. Participants were mostly white British and included more females than males, and it was suggested by the authors that clonal diversity may have been underestimated. Because no samples from the day 14 peak response were available, repertoires could be characterized only after the peak T cell response. In the small 56-69-year group, the increase in depth fell short of significance, most likely because of low power. Reportedly, close to half of the unique spike-specific TCRs recognized epitopes lying outside the regions that are mutated in the B.1.351 and B.1.1.7 variants. Spike-specific TCR breadth and depth rose significantly after two AZD1222 doses compared with day 0 and with MenACWY recipients. The vaccine-associated CD4 TCRs covered the entire spike protein, and the dominant responses fell in regions 160-218 and 743-854.

Sequenced material: peripheral blood, taken on day 0 of AZD1222 vaccination. The clonotype was recovered from an adult in good health.

The CDR3 has the sequence CASSQIGMGGFF. In nucleotides, the sequence is TGTGCCAGCAGCCAAATCGGGATGGGGGGTTTCTTT. Recombination joined TRBV28 with TRBJ1-1, and TRBD1 may be the D gene, going by 5 matching bases. Measured from the cysteine to the phenylalanine, the CDR3 is 12 residues long. The sequence is cut down to CDR3 DNA, 36 bases in frame from base 1. The germline V gene yields MDHEN for CDR1 and SYDVKM for CDR2. Trimming removed 6 bases from V and 13 bases from J, leaving 18 bases between the germline ends. Full variable domain (CDR3 extended with the reference TRBV28 and TRBJ1-1 proteins): DVKVTQSSRYLVKRTGEKVFLECVQDMDHENMFWYRQDPGLGLRLIYFSYDVKMKEKGDIPEGYSVSREKKERFSLILESASTNQTSMYLCASSQIGMGGFFGQGTRLTVV.